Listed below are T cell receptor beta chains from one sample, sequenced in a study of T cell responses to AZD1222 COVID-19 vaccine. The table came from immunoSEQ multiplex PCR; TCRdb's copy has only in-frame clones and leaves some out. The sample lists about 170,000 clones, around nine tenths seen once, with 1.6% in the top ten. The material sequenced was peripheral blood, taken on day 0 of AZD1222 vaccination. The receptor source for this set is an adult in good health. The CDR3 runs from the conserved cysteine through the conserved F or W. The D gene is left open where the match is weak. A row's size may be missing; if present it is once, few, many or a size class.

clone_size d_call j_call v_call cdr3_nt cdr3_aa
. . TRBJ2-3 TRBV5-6 TGTGCCAGCAGCGGGGGACTGAGAACAGATACGCAGTATTTT CASSGGLRTDTQYF
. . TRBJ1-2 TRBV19 TGTGCCAGTAGTATAGACTCCTATGGGAACTATGGCTACACCTTC CASSIDSYGNYGYTF
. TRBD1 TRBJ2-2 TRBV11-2 TGTGCCAGCAGCTTTCCTCCGGGACAGGGGTACACCGGGGAGCTGTTTTTT CASSFPPGQGYTGELFF
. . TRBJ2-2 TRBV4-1 TGCGCCAGCAGCCAAGTGTCGCGGGAAACCGGGGAGCTGTTTTTT CASSQVSRETGELFF
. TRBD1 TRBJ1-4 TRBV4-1 TGCGCCAGCAGCCCAACCGGGACAGCCGCAACTAATGAAAAACTGTTTTTT CASSPTGTAATNEKLFF
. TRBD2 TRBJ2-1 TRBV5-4 TGTGCCAGCAGTTCGACTAGCGGGAGAGACAATGAGCAGTTCTTC CASSSTSGRDNEQFF
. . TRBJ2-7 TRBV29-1 TGCAGCGTTGTCGCCTCCGACGGGGGTCTGGTGCAGTACTTC CSVVASDGGLVQYF
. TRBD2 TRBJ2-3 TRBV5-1 TGCGCCAGCAACAAACTAGCGGGAAAAGATACGCAGTATTTT CASNKLAGKDTQYF
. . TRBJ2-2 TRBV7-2 TGTGCCAGCAGCCCCGACAGAACGAACACCGGGGAGCTGTTTTTT CASSPDRTNTGELFF
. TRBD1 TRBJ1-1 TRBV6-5 TGTGCCAGCAGCGCCCAGGGCAGGGGGGCTGAAGCTTTCTTT CASSAQGRGAEAFF
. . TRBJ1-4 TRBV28 TGTGCCAGCAGTTTCCAGACAGGCCTAAGGGAAAAACTGTTTTTT CASSFQTGLREKLFF
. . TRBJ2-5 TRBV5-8 TGTGCCAGCAAAGGGTACCAAGAGACCCAGTACTTC CASKGYQETQYF
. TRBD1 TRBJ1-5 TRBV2 TGTGCCAGCAGTCTACTACGACGGGACAGGGACAATCAGCCCCAGCATTTT CASSLLRRDRDNQPQHF
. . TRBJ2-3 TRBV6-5 TGTGCCAGCAACCTTTGGGGGGATGGGTCCGATACGCAGTATTTT CASNLWGDGSDTQYF
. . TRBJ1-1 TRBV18 TGTGCCAGCTCACCCGGGCCGCTCGCTGAAGCTTTCTTT CASSPGPLAEAFF
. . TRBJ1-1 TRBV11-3 TGTGCCAGCAGCAACCGGGACGGACTGAACACTGAAGCTTTCTTT CASSNRDGLNTEAFF
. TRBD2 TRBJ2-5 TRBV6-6 TGTGCCAGCAGTTCCCTAAGCGGGAGGCAGGAGACCCAGTACTTC CASSSLSGRQETQYF
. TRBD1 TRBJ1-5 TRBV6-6 TGTGCCAGCACCCTGACAGGGTATAGCAATCAGCCCCAGCATTTT CASTLTGYSNQPQHF
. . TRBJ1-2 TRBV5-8 TGTGCCAGCAGCACTTCTGGGGGTTATAACTATGGCTACACCTTC CASSTSGGYNYGYTF
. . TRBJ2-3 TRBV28 TGTGCCAGCAGTTCTGACACCACAGATACGCAGTATTTT CASSSDTTDTQYF
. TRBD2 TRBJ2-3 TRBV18 TGTGCCAGCTCACCGGCCCTACTAGCGTTGGGCACAGATACGCAGTATTTT CASSPALLALGTDTQYF
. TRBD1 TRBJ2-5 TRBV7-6 TGTGCCAGCAGCACCCGGGGGGTGGGACAGGGTCGGCAAGAGACCCAGTACTTC CASSTRGVGQGRQETQYF
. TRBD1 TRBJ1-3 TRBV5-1 TGCGCCAGCAGCGCGGGGGACAGCTTTGGAAACACCATATATTTT CASSAGDSFGNTIYF
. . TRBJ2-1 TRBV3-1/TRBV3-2 TGTGCCAGCAGCCGGATAGACAATGAGCAGTTCTTC CASSRIDNEQFF
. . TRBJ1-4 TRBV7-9 TGTGCCAGCAGCTTAGACTTCGGCCGAATTGAAAAACTGTTTTTT CASSLDFGRIEKLFF
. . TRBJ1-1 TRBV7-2 TGTGCCAGCAGCTGGACCACAGACACTGAAGCTTTCTTT CASSWTTDTEAFF
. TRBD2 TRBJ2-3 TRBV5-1 TGCGCCAGCAGCCCGAACCATGGCGGGGGGGGCACAGATACGCAGTATTTT CASSPNHGGGGTDTQYF
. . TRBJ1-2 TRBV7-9 TGTGCCAGCAGCTTAGATCTAGCAGGGTTAAAGGGCTACACCTTC CASSLDLAGLKGYTF
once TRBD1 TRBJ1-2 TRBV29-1 TGCAGCGTTGAAGATAGTGCAGGGGGCGCGAAAAAAGATGGCTACACCTTC CSVEDSAGGAKKDGYTF
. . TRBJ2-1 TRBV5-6 TGTGCCAGCAGCTTGGTTAGAGAATTCTACAATGAGCAGTTCTTC CASSLVREFYNEQFF